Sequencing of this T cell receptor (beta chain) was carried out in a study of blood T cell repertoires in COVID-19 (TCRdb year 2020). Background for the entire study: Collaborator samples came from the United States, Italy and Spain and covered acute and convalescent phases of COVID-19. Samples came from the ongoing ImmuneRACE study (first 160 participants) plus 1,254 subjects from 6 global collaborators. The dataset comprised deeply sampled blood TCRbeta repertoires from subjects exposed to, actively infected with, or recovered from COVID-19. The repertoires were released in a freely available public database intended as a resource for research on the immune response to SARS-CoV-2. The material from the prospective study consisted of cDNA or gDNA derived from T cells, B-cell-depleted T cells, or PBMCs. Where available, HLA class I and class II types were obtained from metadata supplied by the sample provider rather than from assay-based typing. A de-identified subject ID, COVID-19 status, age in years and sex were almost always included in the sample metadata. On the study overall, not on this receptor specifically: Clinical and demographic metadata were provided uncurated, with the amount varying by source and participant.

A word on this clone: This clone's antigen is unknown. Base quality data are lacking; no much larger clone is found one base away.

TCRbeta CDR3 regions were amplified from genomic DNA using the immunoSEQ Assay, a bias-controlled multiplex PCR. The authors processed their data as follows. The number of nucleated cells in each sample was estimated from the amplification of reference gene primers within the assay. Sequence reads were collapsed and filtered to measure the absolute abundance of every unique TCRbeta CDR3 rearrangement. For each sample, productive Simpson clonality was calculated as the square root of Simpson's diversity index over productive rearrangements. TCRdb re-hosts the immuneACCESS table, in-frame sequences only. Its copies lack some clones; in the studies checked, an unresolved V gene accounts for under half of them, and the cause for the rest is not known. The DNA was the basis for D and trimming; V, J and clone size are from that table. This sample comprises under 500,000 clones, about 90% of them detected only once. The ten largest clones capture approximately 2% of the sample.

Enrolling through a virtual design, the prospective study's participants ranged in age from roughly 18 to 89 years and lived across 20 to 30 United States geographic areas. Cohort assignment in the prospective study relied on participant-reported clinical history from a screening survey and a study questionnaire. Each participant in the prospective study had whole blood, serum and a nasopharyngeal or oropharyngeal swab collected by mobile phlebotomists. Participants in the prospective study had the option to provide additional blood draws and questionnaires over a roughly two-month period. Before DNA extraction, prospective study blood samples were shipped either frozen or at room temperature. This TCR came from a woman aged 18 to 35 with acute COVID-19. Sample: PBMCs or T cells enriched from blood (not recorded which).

The CDR3 reads CATSDKRGTQETQYF. In nucleotide form, the sequence is TGTGCCACCAGTGATAAACGGGGGACGCAAGAGACCCAGTACTTC. Rearrangement joined TRBV24-1 to TRBJ2-5; a tentative D call is TRBD2 (6 bases match). From a lookup of the germline V gene, CDR1 and CDR2 are KGHDR and SFDVKD. From the cysteine up to the phenylalanine, the CDR3 has a length of 15 residues. Only the CDR3 region is kept as DNA, spanning 45 bases read in frame from base 1. Trimming at the junction amounts to 3 bases on V and 2 bases on J, and the germline ends lie 12 bases apart.